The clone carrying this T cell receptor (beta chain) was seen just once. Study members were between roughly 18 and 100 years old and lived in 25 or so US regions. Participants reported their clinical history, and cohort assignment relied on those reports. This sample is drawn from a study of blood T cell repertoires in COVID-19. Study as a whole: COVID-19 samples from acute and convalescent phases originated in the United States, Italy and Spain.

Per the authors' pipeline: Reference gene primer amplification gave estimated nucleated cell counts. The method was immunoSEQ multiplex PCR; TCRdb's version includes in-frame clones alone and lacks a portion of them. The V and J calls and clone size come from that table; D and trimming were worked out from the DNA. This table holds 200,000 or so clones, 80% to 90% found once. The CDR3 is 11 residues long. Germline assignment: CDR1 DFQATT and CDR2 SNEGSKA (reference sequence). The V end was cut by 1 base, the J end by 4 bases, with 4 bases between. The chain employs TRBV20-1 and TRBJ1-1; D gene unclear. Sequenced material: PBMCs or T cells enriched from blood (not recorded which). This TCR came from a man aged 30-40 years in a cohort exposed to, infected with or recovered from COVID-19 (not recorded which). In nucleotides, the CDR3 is TGCAGTGCTAGAGGACTCACTGAAGCTTTCTTT. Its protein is CSARGLTEAFF.